Presented here are 32 T cell receptor beta chains from one specimen sequenced in a study of cytomegalovirus exposure and HLA in healthy donors. The PCR employed 60 Vbeta primers together with 13 Jbeta primers. Only in-frame clones appear in the TCRdb table, and some are missing; sequencing was by immunoSEQ multiplex PCR. The profile shows about 97,000 clones, over 75% of them singletons. Source material: PBMCs. The source of these receptors is a man between 40 and 49 years old in good health and CMV-seropositive.

V usage is TRBV2 and J usage is TRBJ2-1, with TRBD2 identical over 7 bases. The CDR3 is 13 amino acids. Germline V CDR1 and CDR2: SNHLY, FYNNEI. CDR3 in amino acids: CVLALAVGDEQFF. Written as DNA, the CDR3 is TGTGTGCTTGCTCTAGCGGTCGGTGATGAGCAGTTCTTC.

The chain has TRBV6-5 and TRBJ1-4; D is undetermined. V was clipped by 6 bases and J by 5 bases, with 13 bases between them. The CDR3 is made up of 14 amino acids. Germline CDR1 MNHEY, CDR2 SVGAGI. The DNA of the CDR3 is TGTGCCAGCAGGAAAGGAGTAAGGAATGAAAAACTGTTTTTT. The encoded protein is CASRKGVRNEKLFF.

The rearrangement uses TRBV28 and TRBJ1-5; 8 bases map to TRBD1. The germline V gene encodes CDR1 MDHEN and CDR2 SYDVKM. V shed 6 bases and J 1 base; nucleotides not matched to a gene: 8. The CDR3 consists of 16 residues. CDR3 in DNA: TGTGCCAGCAGCTCCGGACAGGGCATCAGCAATCAGCCCCAGCATTTT. Amino acid sequence: CASSSGQGISNQPQHF. Full variable domain (remainder filled in from reference TRBV28 and TRBJ1-5): DVKVTQSSRYLVKRTGEKVFLECVQDMDHENMFWYRQDPGLGLRLIYFSYDVKMKEKGDIPEGYSVSREKKERFSLILESASTNQTSMYLCASSSGQGISNQPQHFGDGTRLSIL.

J is TRBJ2-3 and V is TRBV11-3, with TRBD2 matching over 10 bases. The CDR3 extends over 16 amino acids. In germline, CDR1 is SGHNT, CDR2 YENEEA. The J segment lost 0 bases and the V segment lost 5 bases, leaving 5 bases of the junction unmatched. This CDR3 reads CASSPGLAASTDTQYF. CDR3 coding DNA: TGTGCCAGCAGCCCCGGACTAGCGGCAAGCACAGATACGCAGTATTTT.

The genes are TRBV7-9 and TRBJ1-5, with D unclear. CDR1 SEHNR and CDR2 FQNEAQ come from the germline V gene (reference sequence). CDR3 length equals 15 residues. Trimming left V 4 bases short and J 3 bases short, with 13 bases between. As DNA, the CDR3 is TGTGCCAGCAGCTCCGCCCGGGAGGTCAATCAGCCCCAGCATTTT. Residues: CASSSAREVNQPQHF.

This clone was found a few times. The chain employs TRBV7-9 and TRBJ1-6; a weak D match, TRBD1 (5 bases). This CDR3 comprises 14 residues. V dropped 5 bases and J dropped 10 bases, with 15 bases sitting between them. Germline V gene lookup returns CDR1 SEHNR and CDR2 FQNEAQ (reference sequence). Written as DNA, the CDR3 is TGTGCCAGCAGCCAATGGAGGGGAGAATCACCCCTCCACTTT. It codes for CASSQWRGESPLHF.

The rearrangement uses TRBV5-1 and TRBJ2-1, with TRBD1 as a possible D gene (5 bases). CDR1 SGHRS and CDR2 YFSETQ come from the germline V gene. There are 17 residues in the CDR3. Trimming left V 0 bases short and J 1 base short, with 14 bases between. For the CDR3, the DNA is TGCGCCAGCAGCTTGGCCATCGGTCAGGGATCCTACAATGAGCAGTTCTTC. This gives the protein CASSLAIGQGSYNEQFF.

This clone was seen a single time. The gene calls are TRBV7-8 and TRBJ1-2, with D hard to call. Germline V gene sequence: CDR1 SGHVS, CDR2 FQNEAQ. V lost 3 bases and J 7 bases, leaving 12 bases between the germline ends. This CDR3 is built from 13 residues. CDR3 DNA: TGTGCCAGCAGCTTCCGGGAAGCAAGTGGCTACACCTTC. Translated, it gives CASSFREASGYTF.

The chain recombines TRBV4-1 with TRBJ1-5, with no clear D. V shed 5 bases and J shed 6 bases, with 17 bases lying between them. Germline lookup yields CDR1 MGHRA and CDR2 YSYEKL. The CDR3 covers 15 residues. This CDR3 reads CASSSKARGPQPQHF. In DNA, the CDR3 is TGCGCCAGCAGCTCGAAGGCTAGAGGGCCTCAGCCCCAGCATTTT.

This sequence joins TRBV2 and TRBJ2-5; 12 nucleotides line up with TRBD2. The ends lost 0 bases at V and 0 bases at J; junction bases unmatched: 11. The CDR3 loop spans 20 amino acids. Germline CDR1 SNHLY, CDR2 FYNNEI. The CDR3 DNA is TGTGCCAGCAGTGAAGCGTTACTAGCGGGGGGCTCGTCGTACCAAGAGACCCAGTACTTC. This encodes CASSEALLAGGSSYQETQYF. The variable domain in full, with the rest retrieved from reference TRBV2 and TRBJ2-5, is EPEVTQTPSHQVTQMGQEVILRCVPISNHLYFYWYRQILGQKVEFLVSFYNNEISEKSEIFDDQFSVERPDGSNFTLKIRSTKLEDSAMYFCASSEALLAGGSSYQETQYFGPGTRLLVL.

This rearrangement joins TRBV19 to TRBJ1-3; no clear D gene. The CDR3 has 16 residues. Germline V lookup: CDR1 LNHDA, CDR2 SQIVND (reference sequence). The V end lost 3 bases, the J end lost 0 bases, and 12 bases lay between the germline ends. In nucleotides, the CDR3 is TGTGCCAGTAGTATTAGTACGGGGAGCTCTGGAAACACCATATATTTT. Amino acid sequence: CASSISTGSSGNTIYF.

This chain joins TRBV7-9 and TRBJ2-3; 7 bases are a match to TRBD1. The junction had 9 bases not matched to a gene; V was cut back by 6 bases and J by 0 bases. CDR1 is SEHNR, CDR2 FQNEAQ, per germline (reference sequence). The CDR3 totals 16 residues. This CDR3 reads CASSRIVTGSTDTQYF. CDR3 nucleotide sequence: TGTGCCAGCAGTCGAATTGTGACAGGGAGCACAGATACGCAGTATTTT.

J is TRBJ1-6 and V is TRBV7-9, with 8 bases that match TRBD1. CDR3 length: 13 residues. After removal of 3 bases from V and 8 bases from J, the junction contained 0 bases not matched to a gene. Germline CDR1 is SEHNR and CDR2 is FQNEAQ (reference sequence). The CDR3 sequence: CASSLGQDSPLHF. The DNA of the CDR3 is TGTGCCAGCAGCTTGGGACAGGATTCACCCCTCCACTTT.

This chain joins TRBV5-1 and TRBJ2-1; 12 positions agree with TRBD2. The junction had 20 bases not matched to a gene; V was cut back by 4 bases and J by 6 bases. The CDR3 totals 20 residues. Germline V gives CDR1 SGHRS, CDR2 YFSETQ. The CDR3 sequence is CASSTRTGTASGGALNEQFF. DNA of the CDR3: TGCGCCAGCAGCACCAGGACAGGGACGGCTAGCGGGGGGGCCCTCAATGAGCAGTTCTTC.

The chain employs TRBV5-6 and TRBJ1-1; 10 bases agree with TRBD1. Germline lookup yields CDR1 SGHDT and CDR2 YYEEEE. Germline trimming cut 4 bases from V and 7 bases from J; bases unmatched to any gene: 7. The CDR3 length is 14 residues. The CDR3 sequence: CASSTLGQGGEAFF. The CDR3 coding sequence is TGTGCCAGCAGCACCCTTGGACAGGGGGGTGAAGCTTTCTTT.

The rearrangement uses TRBV6-4 and TRBJ1-1; 9 positions agree with TRBD1. J was trimmed by 6 bases and V by 3 bases; bases with no gene match: 8. The germline CDR1 and CDR2 sequences are MRHNA and SNTAGT. This CDR3 contains 15 residues. As DNA, the CDR3 is TGTGCCAGCAGTGAGACCGGGACAGGGAGGTCTGAAGCTTTCTTT. This encodes CASSETGTGRSEAFF.

The chain has TRBV18 and TRBJ1-3, with D unresolved. CDR3 size: 15 residues. Trimming stripped 3 bases from V and 0 bases from J, with 9 bases between. Germline V gene data show CDR1 as KGHSH and CDR2 as LQKENI. CDR3: CASSPAELSGNTIYF. In DNA, the CDR3 is TGTGCCAGCTCACCCGCCGAACTCTCTGGAAACACCATATATTTT.

This clone has only a few counts. This rearrangement joins TRBV5-4 to TRBJ2-3; 10 bases are a match to TRBD2. This CDR3 spans 15 amino acids. In germline, CDR1 is SGHNT, CDR2 YYREEE (reference sequence). With V trimmed by 3 bases and J by 5 bases, 6 bases remained unmatched. As DNA, the CDR3 is TGTGCCAGCAGCTCGAGCGGGGGGGCGATAGATACGCAGTATTTT. It codes for CASSSSGGAIDTQYF.

The chain links TRBV2 to TRBJ2-2; D is perhaps TRBD1 (6 bases). Germline-derived CDR1 and CDR2 are SNHLY and FYNNEI. The CDR3 is 14 amino acids. Trimming took 8 bases from V and 0 from J, leaving 10 bases between them. For the CDR3, the DNA is TGTGCCAGCGAGGGGGAAGCGAACACCGGGGAGCTGTTTTTT. This gives the protein CASEGEANTGELFF.

This chain links TRBV5-6 with TRBJ1-2, with D hard to call. Germline V gene sequence: CDR1 SGHDT, CDR2 YYEEEE. V lost 0 bases to trimming and J lost 7 bases, with 7 bases between them. CDR3 length: 12 residues. Written as DNA, the CDR3 is TGTGCCAGCAGCTTGGAGTACGGTGGCTACACCTTC. This encodes CASSLEYGGYTF.

The J gene is TRBJ2-7, the V gene TRBV10-3, with D tentatively TRBD2 (5 bases). The CDR3 is 13 amino acids. Germline V lookup: CDR1 ENHRY, CDR2 SYGVKD. V dropped 0 bases and J dropped 2 bases, with 5 bases sitting between them. In DNA, the CDR3 is TGTGCCATCAGTGAGTCCGGGACCTACGAGCAGTACTTC. Translating gives CAISESGTYEQYF.

The chain joins TRBV18 to TRBJ1-2; D is undetermined. V gave up 10 bases and J gave up 7 bases, with 31 bases separating them. This CDR3 contains 17 residues. The germline V gene has CDR1 KGHSH and CDR2 LQKENI. CDR3 nucleotides: TGTGCCACTTCTCCCACAGCGGACTTCCACCACCGATTTGGCTACACCTTC. Translation gives CATSPTADFHHRFGYTF.

V is TRBV5-1 and J is TRBJ2-1, with 10 positions matching TRBD1. V dropped 2 bases and J dropped 15; count of bases not matched to a gene: 8. The CDR3 has 13 residues. Germline V lookup: CDR1 SGHRS, CDR2 YFSETQ. CDR3 DNA sequence: TGCGCCAGCAGCTTCGGACAGGGGGGGTTTTGGTTCTTC. The encoded protein is CASSFGQGGFWFF.

Note on this clone: The sample holds other DNA sequences that translate to the same CDR3. J is TRBJ1-1 and V is TRBV18; D is unresolved. The CDR3 has 13 amino acids. The germline V gene has CDR1 KGHSH and CDR2 LQKENI. V lost 3 bases and J 1 base, leaving 6 bases between the germline ends. CDR3 bases: TGTGCCAGCTCACCCAACGGGAACACTGAAGCTTTCTTT. Translation: CASSPNGNTEAFF.

The V and J genes are TRBV19 and TRBJ2-7; 7 bases fit TRBD2. The length of the CDR3 is 14 residues. V gave up 5 bases and J gave up 3 bases; unmatched junction bases: 7. Germline values: CDR1 LNHDA, CDR2 SQIVND (reference sequence). The CDR3: CASSPAGVGYEQYF. CDR3 in DNA: TGTGCCAGTAGTCCGGCGGGGGTCGGCTACGAGCAGTACTTC.

The chain links TRBV7-9 to TRBJ1-6; the match to TRBD1 covers 9 bases. The CDR3 consists of 14 residues. V was clipped by 7 bases and J by 9 bases; unmatched bases: 7. Per germline, CDR1 SEHNR and CDR2 FQNEAQ (reference sequence). The CDR3 DNA is TGTGCCAGCAAGCCGGGACAGGGAATTTCACCCCTCCACTTT. This encodes CASKPGQGISPLHF.

This clone was seen a few times. CDR3 sequence (DNA): TGTGCCTGGGGACAGGACCGCGAGCAGTACTTC. Translation gives CAWGQDREQYF. The rearrangement joins TRBV30 to TRBJ2-7; 7 bases line up with TRBD1. Trimming removed 5 bases from V and 6 bases from J; junction bases left unmatched: 4. CDR1 is GTSNPN and CDR2 is SVGIG in the germline V gene (reference sequence). The CDR3 has 11 amino acids.

V and J are TRBV19 and TRBJ2-2; no reliable D call. Germline CDR1 and CDR2: LNHDA and SQIVND (reference sequence). Deletions cut 5 bases from V and 1 base from J, with 11 bases between. The CDR3 runs to 15 residues. This chain's CDR3 is CASSPRPVNTGELFF. Written as DNA, the CDR3 is TGTGCCAGTAGTCCCAGGCCGGTGAACACCGGGGAGCTGTTTTTT.

This clone appeared a single time. The chain carries TRBV6-1 and TRBJ1-2; 7 bases agree with TRBD1. CDR3 length: 11 amino acids. V shed 8 bases, J shed 10 bases, and the junction held 7 bases outside the gene matches. Germline V gene lookup returns CDR1 MNHNS and CDR2 SASEGT. CDR3 bases: TGTGCCAGCGGCCGGGACAGTCCCTACACCTTC. It translates to CASGRDSPYTF.

The chain uses TRBV18 and TRBJ1-1; 8 bases match TRBD1. The germline CDR1 and CDR2 sequences are KGHSH and LQKENI. V trimming: 5 bases; J trimming: 4 bases; junction bases outside the gene matches: 9. This CDR3 contains 15 residues. The CDR3 loop reads CASSTAGGGGTEAFF. For the CDR3, the DNA is TGTGCCAGCTCAACAGCAGGGGGCGGCGGCACTGAAGCTTTCTTT.

The chain couples TRBV7-2 to TRBJ1-2; no clear D. CDR3 length: 15 amino acids. CDR1 SGHTA and CDR2 FQGNSA come from the germline V gene. Between the trimmed V and J ends, which lost 3 bases and 1 base, there was a span of 12 bases. The DNA for the CDR3 is TGTGCCAGCAGCTTTTCCCCCGGGGATAACTATGGCTACACCTTC. As protein: CASSFSPGDNYGYTF.

Only a few counts were recorded for this clone. This sample includes further DNA sequences coding for the same CDR3. The chain combines TRBV5-1 with TRBJ2-5; possibly TRBD1 for D (7 bases). CDR1 and CDR2 (germline): SGHRS, YFSETQ. V was pared by 0 bases and J by 5 bases, with 11 bases between. The CDR3 is made up of 14 amino acids. This CDR3 is CASSLGQGGETQYF. The CDR3 coding sequence is TGCGCCAGCAGCTTGGGACAGGGAGGCGAGACCCAGTACTTC. Combining the CDR3 with reference TRBV5-1 and TRBJ2-5 gives the whole variable domain KAGVTQTPRYLIKTRGQQVTLSCSPISGHRSVSWYQQTPGQGLQFLFEYFSETQRNKGNFPGRFSGRQFSNSRSEMNVSTLELGDSALYLCASSLGQGGETQYFGPGTRLLVL.